This T cell receptor beta chain was profiled in a study of identifying expanded T cells in peripheral blood. Study-wide results and caveats: Technical replicates showed about 1.1 changed clones; two weeks roughly 16; four weeks 19. Across healthy donors, higher total template counts meant significantly greater approximately two-week count variance.

The CDR3 loop spans 16 amino acids. Germline V gene sequence: CDR1 SGHRS, CDR2 YFSETQ. Unmatched junction bases numbered 6, after V lost 1 base and J lost 7 bases. Note on this clone: What it binds is unknown.

Sequenced by immunoSEQ multiplex PCR; TCRdb stores in-frame clones only, minus some. There are 90,000 to 95,000 clones in the sample; nearly 90% occur only once, and about 6% lies in the top ten. The V gene is TRBV5-1, the J gene TRBJ1-6; TRBD1 matches at 9 bases. This clonotype originated in a person aged 18 to 70 in good health. Sequenced material: blood. The DNA for the CDR3 is TGCGCCAGCAGCTTGTACGTGACAGGGGGAAATTCACCCCTCCACTTT. Translation: CASSLYVTGGNSPLHF.